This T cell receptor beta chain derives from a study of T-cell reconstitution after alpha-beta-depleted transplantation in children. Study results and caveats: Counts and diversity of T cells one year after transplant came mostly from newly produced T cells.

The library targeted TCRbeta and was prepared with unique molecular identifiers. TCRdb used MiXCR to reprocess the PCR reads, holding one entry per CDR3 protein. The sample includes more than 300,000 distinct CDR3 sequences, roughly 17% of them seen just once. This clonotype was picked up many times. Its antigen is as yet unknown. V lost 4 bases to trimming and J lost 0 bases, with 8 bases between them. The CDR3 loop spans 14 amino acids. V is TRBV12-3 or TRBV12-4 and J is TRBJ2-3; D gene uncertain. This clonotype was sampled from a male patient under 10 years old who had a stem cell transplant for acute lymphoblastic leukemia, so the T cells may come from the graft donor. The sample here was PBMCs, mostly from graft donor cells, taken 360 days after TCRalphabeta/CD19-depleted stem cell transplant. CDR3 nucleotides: TGTGCCAGCAGTTCAGCGCCCAGCACAGATACGCAGTATTTT. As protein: CASSSAPSTDTQYF.